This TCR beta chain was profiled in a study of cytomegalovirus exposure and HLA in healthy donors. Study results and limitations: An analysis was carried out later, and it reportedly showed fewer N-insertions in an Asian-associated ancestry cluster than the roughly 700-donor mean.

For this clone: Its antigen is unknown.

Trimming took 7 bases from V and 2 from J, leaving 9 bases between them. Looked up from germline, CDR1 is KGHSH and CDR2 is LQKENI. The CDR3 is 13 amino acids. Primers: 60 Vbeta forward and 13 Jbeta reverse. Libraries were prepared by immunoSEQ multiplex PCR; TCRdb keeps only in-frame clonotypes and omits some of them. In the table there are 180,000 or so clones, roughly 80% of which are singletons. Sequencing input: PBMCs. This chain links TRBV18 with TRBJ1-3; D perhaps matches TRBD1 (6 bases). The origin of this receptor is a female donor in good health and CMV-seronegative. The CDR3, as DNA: TGTGCCAGCTTACAGGGTACTGGAAACACCATATATTTT. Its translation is CASLQGTGNTIYF.